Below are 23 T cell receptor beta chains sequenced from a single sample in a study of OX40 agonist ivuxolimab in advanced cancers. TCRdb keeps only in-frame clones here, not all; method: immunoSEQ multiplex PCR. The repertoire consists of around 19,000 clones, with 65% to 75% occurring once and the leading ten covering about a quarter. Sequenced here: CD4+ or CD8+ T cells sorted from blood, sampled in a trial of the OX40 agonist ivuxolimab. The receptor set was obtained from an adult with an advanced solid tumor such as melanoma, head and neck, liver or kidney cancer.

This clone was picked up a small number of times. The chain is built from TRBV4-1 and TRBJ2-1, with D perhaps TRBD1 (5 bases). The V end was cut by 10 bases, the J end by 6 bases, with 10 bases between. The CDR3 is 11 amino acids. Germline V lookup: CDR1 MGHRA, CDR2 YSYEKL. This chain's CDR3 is CATRQGNEQFF. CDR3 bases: TGCGCCACCCGGCAGGGCAATGAGCAGTTCTTC.

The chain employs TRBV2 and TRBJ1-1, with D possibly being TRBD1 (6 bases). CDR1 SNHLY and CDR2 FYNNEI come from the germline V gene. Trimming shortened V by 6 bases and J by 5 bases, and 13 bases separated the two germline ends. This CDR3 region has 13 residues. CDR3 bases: TGTGCCAGCAGGGCCAGGGGTGGAACTGAAGCTTTCTTT. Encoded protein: CASRARGGTEAFF.

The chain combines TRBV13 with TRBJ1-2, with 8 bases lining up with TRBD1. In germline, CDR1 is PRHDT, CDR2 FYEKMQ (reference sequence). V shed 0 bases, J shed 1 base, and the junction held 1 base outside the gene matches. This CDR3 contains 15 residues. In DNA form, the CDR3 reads TGTGCCAGCAGCTTAGGACAGGGGGGTAACTATGGCTACACCTTC. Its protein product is CASSLGQGGNYGYTF.

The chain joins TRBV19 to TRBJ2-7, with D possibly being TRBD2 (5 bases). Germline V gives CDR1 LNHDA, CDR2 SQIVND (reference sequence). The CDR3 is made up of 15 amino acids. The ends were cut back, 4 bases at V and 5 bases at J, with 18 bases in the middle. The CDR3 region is CASSTLGLGVDEQYF. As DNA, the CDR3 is TGTGCCAGTAGTACATTAGGACTGGGCGTTGACGAGCAGTACTTC.

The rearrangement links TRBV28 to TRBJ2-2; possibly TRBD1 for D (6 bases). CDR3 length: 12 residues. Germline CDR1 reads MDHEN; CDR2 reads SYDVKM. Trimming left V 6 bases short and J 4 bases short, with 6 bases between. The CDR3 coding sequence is TGTGCCAGCAGCAGGGGCACCGGGGAGCTGTTTTTT. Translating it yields CASSRGTGELFF.

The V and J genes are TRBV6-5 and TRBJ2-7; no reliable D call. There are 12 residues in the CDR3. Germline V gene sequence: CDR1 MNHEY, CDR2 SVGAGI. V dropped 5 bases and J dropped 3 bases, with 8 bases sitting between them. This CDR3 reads CASSPTDYEQYF. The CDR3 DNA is TGTGCCAGCAGTCCAACTGACTACGAGCAGTACTTC.

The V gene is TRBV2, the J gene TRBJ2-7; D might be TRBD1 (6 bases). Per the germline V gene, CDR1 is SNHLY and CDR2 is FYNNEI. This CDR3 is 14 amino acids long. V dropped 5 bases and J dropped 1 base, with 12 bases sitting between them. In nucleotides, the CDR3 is TGTGCCAGCAGTCCACAGGGATTTTCCTACGAGCAGTACTTC. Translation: CASSPQGFSYEQYF.

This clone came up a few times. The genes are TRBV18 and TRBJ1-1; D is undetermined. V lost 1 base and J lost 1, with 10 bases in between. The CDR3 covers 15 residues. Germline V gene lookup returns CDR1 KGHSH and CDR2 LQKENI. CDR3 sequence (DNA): TGTGCCAGCTCACCACTATATACAGAGAACACTGAAGCTTTCTTT. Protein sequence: CASSPLYTENTEAFF.

Here the CDR3 reads CASSFRAKAYEQYF. The CDR3 DNA reads as TGTGCCAGCAGCTTCCGGGCCAAGGCCTACGAGCAGTACTTC. The rearrangement uses TRBV7-3 and TRBJ2-7, with D unclear. Germline assignment: CDR1 SGHTA and CDR2 FQGTGA. This CDR3 has 14 residues. The V end was cut by 3 bases, the J end by 2 bases, with 11 bases between.

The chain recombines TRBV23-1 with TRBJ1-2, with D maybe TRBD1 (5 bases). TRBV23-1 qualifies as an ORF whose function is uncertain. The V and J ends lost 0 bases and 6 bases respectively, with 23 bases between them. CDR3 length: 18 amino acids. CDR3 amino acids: CASSQSPEIRAGRDGYTF. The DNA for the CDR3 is TGCGCCAGCAGTCAATCTCCCGAAATTAGGGCAGGGAGGGATGGCTACACCTTC.

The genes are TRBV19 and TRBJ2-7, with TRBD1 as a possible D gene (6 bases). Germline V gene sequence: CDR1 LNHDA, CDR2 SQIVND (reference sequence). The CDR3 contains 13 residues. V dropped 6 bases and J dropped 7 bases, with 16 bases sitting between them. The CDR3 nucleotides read TGTGCCAGTAGCCCGGGACACGAAACTGAGCAGTACTTC. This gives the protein CASSPGHETEQYF.

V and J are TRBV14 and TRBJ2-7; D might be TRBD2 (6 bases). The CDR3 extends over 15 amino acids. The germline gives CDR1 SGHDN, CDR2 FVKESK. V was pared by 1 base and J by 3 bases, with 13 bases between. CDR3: CASSQGGTLYYEQYF. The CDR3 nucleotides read TGTGCCAGCAGCCAAGGCGGGACTTTATACTACGAGCAGTACTTC.

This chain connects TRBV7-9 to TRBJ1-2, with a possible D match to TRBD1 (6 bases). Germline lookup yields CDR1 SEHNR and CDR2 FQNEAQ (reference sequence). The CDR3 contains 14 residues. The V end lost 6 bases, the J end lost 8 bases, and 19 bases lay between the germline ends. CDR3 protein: CASSINQQGSGYTF. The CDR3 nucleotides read TGTGCCAGCAGTATAAATCAACAGGGAAGCGGCTACACCTTC.

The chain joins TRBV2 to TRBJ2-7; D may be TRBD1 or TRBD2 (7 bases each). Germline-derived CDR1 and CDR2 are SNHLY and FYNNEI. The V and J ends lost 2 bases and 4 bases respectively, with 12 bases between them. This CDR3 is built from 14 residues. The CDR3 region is CASSEWQGGYEQYF. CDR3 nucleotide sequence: TGTGCCAGCAGTGAATGGCAGGGGGGGTACGAGCAGTACTTC. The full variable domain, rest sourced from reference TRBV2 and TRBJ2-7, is EPEVTQTPSHQVTQMGQEVILRCVPISNHLYFYWYRQILGQKVEFLVSFYNNEISEKSEIFDDQFSVERPDGSNFTLKIRSTKLEDSAMYFCASSEWQGGYEQYFGPGTRLTVT.

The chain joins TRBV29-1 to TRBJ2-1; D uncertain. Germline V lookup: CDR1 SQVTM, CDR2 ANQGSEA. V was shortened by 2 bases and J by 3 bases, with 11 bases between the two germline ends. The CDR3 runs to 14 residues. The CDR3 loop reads CSVESRQFYNEQFF. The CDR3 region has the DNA TGCAGCGTTGAATCAAGGCAGTTCTACAATGAGCAGTTCTTC.

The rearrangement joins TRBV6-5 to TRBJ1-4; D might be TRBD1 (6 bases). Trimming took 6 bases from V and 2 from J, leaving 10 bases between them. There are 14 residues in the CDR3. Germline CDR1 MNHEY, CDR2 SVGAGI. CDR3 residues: CASRGGATNEKLFF. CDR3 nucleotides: TGTGCCAGCAGGGGGGGGGCGACTAATGAAAAACTGTTTTTT.

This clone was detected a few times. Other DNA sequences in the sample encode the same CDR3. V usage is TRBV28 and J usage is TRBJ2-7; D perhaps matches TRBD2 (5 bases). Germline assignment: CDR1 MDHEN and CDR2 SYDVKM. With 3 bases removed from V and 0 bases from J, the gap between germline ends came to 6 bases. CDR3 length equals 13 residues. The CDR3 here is CASSLGSSYEQYF. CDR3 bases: TGTGCCAGCAGTTTGGGGAGCTCCTACGAGCAGTACTTC.

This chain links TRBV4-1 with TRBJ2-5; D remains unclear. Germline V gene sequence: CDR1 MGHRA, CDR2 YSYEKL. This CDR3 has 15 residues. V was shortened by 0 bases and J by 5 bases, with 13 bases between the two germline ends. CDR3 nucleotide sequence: TGCGCCAGCAGCCAAGATCGCGGCAGTCCCGAGACCCAGTACTTC. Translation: CASSQDRGSPETQYF.

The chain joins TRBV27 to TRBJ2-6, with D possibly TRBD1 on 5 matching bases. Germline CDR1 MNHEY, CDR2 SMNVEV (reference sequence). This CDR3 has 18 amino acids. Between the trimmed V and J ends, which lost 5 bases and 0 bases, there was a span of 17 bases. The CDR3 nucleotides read TGTGCCAGCAGTACAGGACACCTCCTTAGCTCTGGGGCCAACGTCCTGACTTTC. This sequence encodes CASSTGHLLSSGANVLTF.

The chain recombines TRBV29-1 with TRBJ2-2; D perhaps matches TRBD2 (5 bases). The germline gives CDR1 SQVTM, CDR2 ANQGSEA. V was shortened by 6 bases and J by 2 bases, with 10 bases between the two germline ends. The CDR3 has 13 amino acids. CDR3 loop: CSVRVPNTGELFF. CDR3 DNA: TGCAGCGTGAGGGTACCTAACACCGGGGAGCTGTTTTTT.

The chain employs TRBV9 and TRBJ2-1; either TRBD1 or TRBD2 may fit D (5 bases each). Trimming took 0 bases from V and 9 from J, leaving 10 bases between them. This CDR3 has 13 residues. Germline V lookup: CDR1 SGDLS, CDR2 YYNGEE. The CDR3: CASSVGGGTEQFF. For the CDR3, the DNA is TGTGCCAGCAGCGTAGGGGGTGGGACTGAGCAGTTCTTC.

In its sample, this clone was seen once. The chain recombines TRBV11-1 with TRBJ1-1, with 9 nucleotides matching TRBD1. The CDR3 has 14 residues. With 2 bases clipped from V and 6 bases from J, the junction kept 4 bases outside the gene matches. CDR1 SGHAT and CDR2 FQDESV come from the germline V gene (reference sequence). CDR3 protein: CASSLIQGAAEAFF. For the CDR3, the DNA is TGTGCCAGCAGCTTAATACAGGGGGCAGCTGAAGCTTTCTTT. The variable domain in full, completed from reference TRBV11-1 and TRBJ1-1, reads EAEVAQSPRYKITEKSQAVAFWCDPISGHATLYWYRQILGQGPELLVQFQDESVVDDSQLPKDRFSAERLKGVDSTLKIQPAELGDSAMYLCASSLIQGAAEAFFGQGTRLTVV.

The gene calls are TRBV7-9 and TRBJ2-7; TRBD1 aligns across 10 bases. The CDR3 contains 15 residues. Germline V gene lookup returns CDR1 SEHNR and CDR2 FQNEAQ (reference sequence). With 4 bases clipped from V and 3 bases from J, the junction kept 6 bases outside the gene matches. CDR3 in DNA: TGTGCCAGCAGCTCCGACCGGACAGGGGGCTACGAGCAGTACTTC. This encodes CASSSDRTGGYEQYF. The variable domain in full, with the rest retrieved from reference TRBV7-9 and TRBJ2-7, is DTGVSQNPRHKITKRGQNVTFRCDPISEHNRLYWYRQTLGQGPEFLTYFQNEAQLEKSRLLSDRFSAERPKGSFSTLEIQRTEQGDSAMYLCASSSDRTGGYEQYFGPGTRLTVT.